Listed below are T cell receptor beta chains from one sample, sequenced in a study of molecular identifiers for immune sequencing clone quantification. MiXCR, run by TCRdb on the PCR reads, gives a single entry per CDR3 protein. The data hold about 320,000 distinct CDR3 sequences, with roughly 24% observed a single time. The sequenced material came from naive CD8+ T cells from blood, with Jurkat cell RNA spiked in. The origin of the receptors is a human donor in good health. Some libraries in this study had Jurkat cell RNA spiked in. The CDR3 runs from the conserved cysteine through the conserved F or W. The D gene is left open where the match is weak. Expanded clones get a size class; other rows say once, few or many, or leave the size out.

D gene | J gene | V gene | clone size | CDR3 protein | CDR3 DNA
NA | TRBJ2-3 | TRBV27 | NA | CASSRAGGTDTQYF | TGTGCCAGCAGTCGGGCTGGGGGCACAGATACGCAGTATTTT
NA | TRBJ2-3 | TRBV6-5 | many | CASSYSREWTDTQYF | TGTGCCAGCAGTTATTCTCGGGAGTGGACAGATACGCAGTATTTT
TRBD2 | TRBJ2-3 | TRBV27 | few | CASSLLGLADTDTQYF | TGTGCCAGCAGTTTATTGGGTCTAGCGGACACAGATACGCAGTATTTT
NA | TRBJ2-1 | TRBV12-3/TRBV12-4 | NA | CASSLHGQGYNEQFF | TGTGCCAGCAGTTTACATGGGCAGGGCTACAATGAGCAGTTCTTC
NA | TRBJ1-1 | TRBV29-1 | NA | CSVERLDTEAFF | TGCAGCGTTGAACGGTTGGACACTGAAGCTTTCTTT
NA | TRBJ1-1 | TRBV30 | NA | CAWSVGVMNTEAFF | TGTGCCTGGAGTGTCGGGGTAATGAACACTGAAGCTTTCTTT
NA | TRBJ2-7 | TRBV30 | NA | CASTGISTYEQYF | TGTGCCTCAACAGGGATTTCAACCTACGAGCAGTACTTC
NA | TRBJ2-1 | TRBV2 | NA | CAGASRLGYNEQFF | TGTGCCGGAGCATCGAGGCTAGGGTACAATGAGCAGTTCTTC
NA | TRBJ1-2 | TRBV4-1 | NA | CASSQVGGVDDGYTF | TGCGCCAGCAGCCAAGTGGGGGGCGTCGATGATGGCTACACCTTC
TRBD1 | TRBJ1-1 | TRBV12-3/TRBV12-4 | many | CASSQGARAEAFF | TGTGCCAGCAGTCAGGGGGCTCGGGCTGAAGCTTTCTTT
TRBD1 | TRBJ1-5 | TRBV2 | NA | CASSLGTGGSSQPQHF | TGTGCCAGCAGCTTAGGGACAGGGGGGTCTTCTCAGCCCCAGCATTTT
NA | TRBJ2-7 | TRBV9 | few | CASSVATGNYEQYF | TGTGCCAGCAGCGTAGCAACAGGGAACTACGAGCAGTACTTC
TRBD1 | TRBJ1-4 | TRBV28 | many | CASSAFPGQVNEKLFF | TGTGCCAGCAGTGCTTTCCCGGGACAGGTTAATGAAAAACTGTTTTTT
TRBD2 | TRBJ2-7 | TRBV30 | few | CAWSVLLAGGDEQYF | TGTGCCTGGAGTGTATTGCTAGCGGGAGGGGATGAGCAGTACTTC
TRBD2 | TRBJ2-7 | TRBV20-1 | few | CSATGLAGTYEQYF | TGCAGTGCTACAGGACTAGCGGGCACCTACGAGCAGTACTTC
NA | TRBJ2-3 | TRBV12-5 | NA | CASGLSGSADTQYF | TGTGCTAGTGGTTTGTCGGGTTCGGCAGATACGCAGTATTTT
TRBD1 | TRBJ2-1 | TRBV29-1 | NA | CSAVDRDSYNEQFF | TGCAGCGCCGTAGACAGGGACTCCTACAATGAGCAGTTCTTC
NA | TRBJ2-1 | TRBV6-2/TRBV6-3 | many | CASSDNEQFF | TGTGCCAGCAGCGACAATGAGCAGTTCTTC
TRBD1 | TRBJ2-1 | TRBV4-3 | NA | CASSQQTGSNEQFF | TGCGCCAGCAGCCAGCAGACAGGGTCAAATGAGCAGTTCTTC
NA | TRBJ2-3 | TRBV7-2 | many | CASSEVSGDTQYF | TGTGCCAGCAGCGAGGTCTCAGGCGATACGCAGTATTTT
TRBD1 | TRBJ1-4 | TRBV28 | many | CASSLRGLGEKLFF | TGTGCCAGCAGTTTAAGGGGGCTTGGTGAAAAACTGTTTTTT
NA | TRBJ2-3 | TRBV4-3 | few | CASSQDLGAGDTQYF | TGCGCCAGCAGCCAAGATTTGGGGGCCGGGGATACGCAGTATTTT
NA | TRBJ1-4 | TRBV7-9 | many | CASSPARGSTNEKLFF | TGTGCCAGCAGCCCAGCCCGAGGTTCAACTAATGAAAAACTGTTTTTT
NA | TRBJ2-1 | TRBV19 | NA | CASSIVLVGNEQFF | TGTGCCAGTAGTATTGTACTAGTCGGCAATGAGCAGTTCTTC
NA | TRBJ2-2 | TRBV29-1 | few | CSVAEDRPPNTGELFF | TGCAGCGTTGCCGAGGACAGACCTCCGAACACCGGGGAGCTGTTTTTT
NA | TRBJ2-3 | TRBV12-5 | few | CASGPGYGTDTQYF | TGTGCTAGTGGTCCGGGATATGGCACAGATACGCAGTATTTT
NA | TRBJ2-7 | TRBV4-3 | many | CASSQDLNGRGAYEQYF | TGCGCCAGCAGCCAAGATCTAAACGGGAGAGGCGCCTACGAGCAGTACTTC
NA | TRBJ1-1 | TRBV5-1 | many | CASSLGESHTEAFF | TGCGCCAGCAGCTTGGGGGAATCGCACACTGAAGCTTTCTTT
NA | TRBJ2-7 | TRBV20-1 | NA | CSARSLPGLSYEQYF | TGCAGTGCTAGAAGCCTGCCGGGACTGAGCTACGAGCAGTACTTC
NA | TRBJ2-2 | TRBV24-1 | few | CATSESGELFF | TGTGCCACCAGTGAATCCGGGGAGCTGTTTTTT
NA | TRBJ1-2 | TRBV4-1 | NA | CASSPLTGYGYTF | TGCGCCAGCAGCCCCCTGACAGGCTATGGCTACACCTTC
NA | TRBJ2-2 | TRBV5-1 | many | CASSQGHSGELFF | TGCGCCAGCAGCCAGGGACATTCCGGGGAGCTGTTTTTT
NA | TRBJ2-7 | TRBV7-9 | NA | CASSPPIDEQYF | TGTGCCAGCAGCCCTCCGATTGATGAGCAGTACTTC
NA | TRBJ2-7 | TRBV7-9 | NA | CASSSPWGSYEQYF | TGTGCCAGCAGCTCCCCTTGGGGGTCCTACGAGCAGTACTTC
TRBD1 | TRBJ1-2 | TRBV7-2 | many | CASSLLSPTDRRMRGYTF | TGTGCCAGCAGCCTTCTTTCCCCTACGGACAGGCGTATGAGAGGCTACACCTTC
NA | TRBJ2-1 | TRBV7-9 | many | CASSLVGEQFF | TGTGCCAGCAGCTTAGTTGGTGAGCAGTTCTTC
TRBD1 | TRBJ2-7 | TRBV4-1 | NA | CASSQDHWDSAYEQYF | TGCGCCAGCAGCCAAGATCACTGGGACAGCGCCTACGAGCAGTACTTC
TRBD2 | TRBJ2-3 | TRBV7-9 | many | CASTVTSGGPDTQYF | TGTGCCAGCACCGTGACTAGCGGGGGTCCAGATACGCAGTATTTT
NA | TRBJ2-7 | TRBV4-3 | NA | CAGSQDIELRRENPYEQYF | TGCGCCGGCAGCCAAGATATCGAACTCAGACGGGAGAATCCCTACGAGCAGTACTTC
NA | TRBJ1-6 | TRBV6-1 | NA | CASSATPLYSYNSPLHF | TGTGCCAGCAGTGCGACGCCCCTATACTCCTATAATTCACCCCTCCACTTT
NA | TRBJ1-1 | TRBV20-1 | NA | CSPPERGMNTEAFF | TGCAGTCCCCCGGAGCGGGGGATGAACACTGAAGCTTTCTTT
NA | TRBJ2-5 | TRBV11-2 | NA | CASSSGVRFQETQYF | TGTGCCAGCAGCTCAGGGGTTCGATTCCAAGAGACCCAGTACTTC
NA | TRBJ2-7 | TRBV20-1 | few | CSARAGLAYEQCF | TGCAGTGCTAGAGCGGGACTTGCCTACGAGCAGTGCTTC
NA | TRBJ2-3 | TRBV20-1 | many | CSARDYGLSTDTQYF | TGCAGTGCTAGAGACTATGGCCTTAGCACAGATACGCAGTATTTT
TRBD1 | TRBJ2-2 | TRBV19 | NA | CASRPEDRGNTGELFF | TGTGCCAGTAGACCCGAGGACAGGGGAAACACCGGGGAGCTGTTTTTT
TRBD1 | TRBJ2-3 | TRBV30 | NA | CAWSGQGTADTQYF | TGTGCCTGGAGTGGACAGGGAACGGCAGATACGCAGTATTTT
NA | TRBJ2-7 | TRBV4-1 | few | CASSQDSETTYEQYF | TGCGCCAGCAGCCAAGACTCAGAGACTACCTACGAGCAGTACTTC